The present TCR beta chain was sequenced within a study of blood T cell repertoires in COVID-19. Across the whole study: The samples span acute and convalescent COVID-19 from the United States, Italy and Spain. PBMCs, B-cell-depleted T cells, or T cells were the source of the cDNA or gDNA that made up the material.

CDR3 size: 19 residues. Germline assignment: CDR1 SEHNR and CDR2 FQNEAQ (reference sequence). V lost 6 bases, J lost 3 bases, and 19 bases stayed unmatched. Authors' analysis steps: The authors estimated nucleated cell counts from reference gene primer amplification. The assay was immunoSEQ multiplex PCR, and TCRdb's table has in-frame clones only and misses some. Clonal size and the V and J genes are those of that table, whereas D and trimming came from the DNA. The table records tens of thousands of clones, approximately 77% of them present only once. The receptor comes from a woman in her 70s with acute or convalescent COVID-19. The specimen was peripheral blood. The chain uses TRBV7-9 and TRBJ2-1; 8 bases are shared with TRBD2. For the CDR3, the DNA is TGTGCCAGCAGTCACTTAGATTTCAGGGGCGGGAGGTTCTACAATGAGCAGTTCTTC. Amino acid sequence: CASSHLDFRGGRFYNEQFF.